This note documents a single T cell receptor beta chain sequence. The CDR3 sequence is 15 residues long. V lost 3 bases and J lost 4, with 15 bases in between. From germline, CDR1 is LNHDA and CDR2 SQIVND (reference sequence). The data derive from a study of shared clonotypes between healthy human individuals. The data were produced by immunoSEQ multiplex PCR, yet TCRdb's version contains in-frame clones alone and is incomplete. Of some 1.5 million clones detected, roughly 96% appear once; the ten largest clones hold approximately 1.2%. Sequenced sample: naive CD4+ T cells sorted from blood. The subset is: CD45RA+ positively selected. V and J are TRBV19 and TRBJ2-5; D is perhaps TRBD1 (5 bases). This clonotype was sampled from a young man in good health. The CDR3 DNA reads TGTGCCAGTAGTATTAGTGCAGGGTCCCCAGAGACCCAGTACTTC. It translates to CASSISAGSPETQYF.